This TCR beta chain was profiled in a study of cytomegalovirus exposure and HLA in healthy donors. Study-level findings and limits: It was only CMV serostatus that was available as immune exposure information.

A multiplex PCR was run with 60 Vbeta primers and 13 Jbeta primers. Some clones are missing from TCRdb's copy, which holds only in-frame ones; the method was immunoSEQ multiplex PCR. The repertoire shows about 170,000 clones; the top ten hold about 0.8%. This CDR3 is 13 amino acids long. Germline lookup yields CDR1 ENHRY and CDR2 SYGVKD. V shed 6 bases, J shed 3 bases, and the junction held 3 bases outside the gene matches. Comment on this clone: Its target is not known.

The V call is TRBV10-3, the J call TRBJ1-1; 8 nucleotides agree with TRBD1. This sequence originates from a young woman in good health and CMV-seropositive. The source material was PBMCs. The CDR3 nucleotides read TGTGCCATCAGACCGACAGGGGACACTGAAGCTTTCTTT. Protein: CAIRPTGDTEAFF.